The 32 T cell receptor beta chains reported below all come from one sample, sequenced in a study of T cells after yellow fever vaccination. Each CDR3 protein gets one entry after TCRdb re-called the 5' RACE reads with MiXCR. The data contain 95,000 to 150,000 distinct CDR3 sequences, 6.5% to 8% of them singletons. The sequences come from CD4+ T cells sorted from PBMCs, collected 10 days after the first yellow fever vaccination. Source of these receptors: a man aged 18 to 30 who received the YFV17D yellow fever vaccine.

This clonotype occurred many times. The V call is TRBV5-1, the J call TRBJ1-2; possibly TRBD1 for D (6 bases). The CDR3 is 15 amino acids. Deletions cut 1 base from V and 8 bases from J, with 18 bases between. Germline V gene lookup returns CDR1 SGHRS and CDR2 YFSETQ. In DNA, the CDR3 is TGCGCCAGCAGCTTGCGGTCGACAGGAATCGGGGGCTACACCTTC. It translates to CASSLRSTGIGGYTF. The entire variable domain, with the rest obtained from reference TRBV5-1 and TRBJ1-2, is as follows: KAGVTQTPRYLIKTRGQQVTLSCSPISGHRSVSWYQQTPGQGLQFLFEYFSETQRNKGNFPGRFSGRQFSNSRSEMNVSTLELGDSALYLCASSLRSTGIGGYTFGSGTRLTVV.

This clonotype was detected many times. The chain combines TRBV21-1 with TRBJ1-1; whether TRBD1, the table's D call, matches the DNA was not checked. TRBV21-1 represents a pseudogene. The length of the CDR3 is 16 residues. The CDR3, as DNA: TGTGCCAGGGGGTTTCCCGGGACAGCCGCGGGGACTGAAGCTTTCTTT. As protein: CARGFPGTAAGTEAFF.

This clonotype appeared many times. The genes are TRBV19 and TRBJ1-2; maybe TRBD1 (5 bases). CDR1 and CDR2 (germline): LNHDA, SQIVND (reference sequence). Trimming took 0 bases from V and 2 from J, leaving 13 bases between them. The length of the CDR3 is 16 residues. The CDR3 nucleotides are TGTGCCAGTAGTATAGATGGGGCAGCACAAAACTATGGCTACACCTTC. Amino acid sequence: CASSIDGAAQNYGYTF.

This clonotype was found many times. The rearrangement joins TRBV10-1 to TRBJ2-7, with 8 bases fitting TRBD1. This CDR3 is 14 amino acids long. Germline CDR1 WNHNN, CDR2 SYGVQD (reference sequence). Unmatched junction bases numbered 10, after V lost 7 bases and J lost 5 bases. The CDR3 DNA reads TGCGCCAGCATCCCGCAGGGGGCGGCCGACGAGCAGTACTTC. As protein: CASIPQGAADEQYF.

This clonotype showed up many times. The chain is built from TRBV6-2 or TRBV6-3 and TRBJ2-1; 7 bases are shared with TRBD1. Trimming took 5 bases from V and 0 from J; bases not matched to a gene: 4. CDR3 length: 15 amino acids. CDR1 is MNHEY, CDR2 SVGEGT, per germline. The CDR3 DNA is TGTGCCAGCAGTCGCCGACAGGGCTCCTACAATGAGCAGTTCTTC. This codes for CASSRRQGSYNEQFF.

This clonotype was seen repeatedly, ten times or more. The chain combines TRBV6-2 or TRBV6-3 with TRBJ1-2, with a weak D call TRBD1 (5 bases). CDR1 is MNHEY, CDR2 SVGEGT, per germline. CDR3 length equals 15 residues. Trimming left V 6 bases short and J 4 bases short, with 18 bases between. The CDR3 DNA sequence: TGTGCCAGCAGCAATCAGGGCTCCCTCAGCTATGGCTACACCTTC. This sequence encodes CASSNQGSLSYGYTF.

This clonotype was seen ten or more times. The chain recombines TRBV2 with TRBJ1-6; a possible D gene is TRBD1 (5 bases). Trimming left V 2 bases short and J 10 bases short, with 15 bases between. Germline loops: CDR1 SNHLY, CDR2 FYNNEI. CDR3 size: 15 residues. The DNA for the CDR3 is TGTGCCAGCAGTGAATCAGGCAGGGTCGGCTCACCCCTCCACTTT. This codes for CASSESGRVGSPLHF.

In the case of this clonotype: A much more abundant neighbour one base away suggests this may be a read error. The chain's CDR3 is CASSTGARAGVDEQFF. The CDR3, as DNA: TGTGCCAGCAGCACCGGAGCACGAGCGGGTGTCGATGAGCAGTTCTTC. This chain connects TRBV5-4 to TRBJ2-1, with D tentatively TRBD2 (6 bases). Trimming left V 4 bases short and J 8 bases short, with 22 bases between. Germline V CDR1 and CDR2: SGHNT, YYREEE (reference sequence). This CDR3 is 16 amino acids long.

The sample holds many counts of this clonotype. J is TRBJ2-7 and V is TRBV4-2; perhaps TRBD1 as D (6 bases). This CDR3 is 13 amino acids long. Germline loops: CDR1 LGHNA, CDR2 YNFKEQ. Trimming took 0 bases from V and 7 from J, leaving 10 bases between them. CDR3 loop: CASSQDTGREQYF. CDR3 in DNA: TGTGCCAGCAGCCAAGATACAGGGCGGGAGCAGTACTTC.

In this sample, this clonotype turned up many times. The CDR3 is CASGRLADTQYF. CDR3 nucleotides: TGTGCCAGCGGTAGACTAGCAGATACGCAGTATTTT. The rearrangement links TRBV2 to TRBJ2-3, with a possible D match to TRBD2 (6 bases). V lost 8 bases and J lost 4, with 10 bases in between. CDR3 length equals 12 residues. Germline V CDR1 and CDR2: SNHLY, FYNNEI.

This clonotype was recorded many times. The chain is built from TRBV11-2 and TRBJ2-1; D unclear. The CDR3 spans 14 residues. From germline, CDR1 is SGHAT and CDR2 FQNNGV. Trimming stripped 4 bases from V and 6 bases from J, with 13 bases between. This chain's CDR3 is CASSSYDPPNEQFF. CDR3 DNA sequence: TGTGCCAGCAGCTCTTACGACCCGCCCAATGAGCAGTTCTTC.

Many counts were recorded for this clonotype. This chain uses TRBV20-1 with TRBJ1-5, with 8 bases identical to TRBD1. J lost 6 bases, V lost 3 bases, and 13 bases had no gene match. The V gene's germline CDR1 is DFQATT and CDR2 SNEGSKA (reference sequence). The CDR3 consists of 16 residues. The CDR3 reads CSASTGTGYLIQPQHF. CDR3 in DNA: TGCAGTGCTAGCACCGGGACAGGTTATCTTATTCAGCCCCAGCATTTT.

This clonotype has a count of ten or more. The CDR3 is CASSSGEYGYTF. Here the CDR3 DNA reads TGTGCCAGCAGTTCGGGGGAGTATGGCTACACCTTC. The chain couples TRBV12-3 or TRBV12-4 to TRBJ1-2; a weak D match, TRBD1 (5 bases). This CDR3 has 12 amino acids. Trimming removed 4 bases at V and 5 bases at J, with 8 bases between.

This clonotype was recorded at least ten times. Here the CDR3 reads CASSQDEARAFYF. DNA of the CDR3: TGTGCCAGCAGCCAAGACGAGGCCAGGGCTTTCTACTTC. The chain employs TRBV3-1 and TRBJ2-7; maybe TRBD1 (5 bases). Trimming left V 0 bases short and J 13 bases short, with 16 bases between. Looked up from germline, CDR1 is LGHDT and CDR2 is YNNKEL (reference sequence). CDR3 size: 13 residues.

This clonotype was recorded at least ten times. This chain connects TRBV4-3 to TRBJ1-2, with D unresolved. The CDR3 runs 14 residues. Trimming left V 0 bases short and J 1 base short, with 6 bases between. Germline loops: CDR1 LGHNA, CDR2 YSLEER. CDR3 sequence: CASSQERFNYGYTF. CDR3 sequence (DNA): TGCGCCAGCAGCCAAGAACGGTTTAACTATGGCTACACCTTC.

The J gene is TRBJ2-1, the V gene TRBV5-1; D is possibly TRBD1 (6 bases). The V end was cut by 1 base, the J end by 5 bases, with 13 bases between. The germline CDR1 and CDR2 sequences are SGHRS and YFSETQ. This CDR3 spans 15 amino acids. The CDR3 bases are TGCGCCAGCAGCTTGCGCTGGGGGCGCGACAATGAGCAGTTCTTC. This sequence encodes CASSLRWGRDNEQFF.

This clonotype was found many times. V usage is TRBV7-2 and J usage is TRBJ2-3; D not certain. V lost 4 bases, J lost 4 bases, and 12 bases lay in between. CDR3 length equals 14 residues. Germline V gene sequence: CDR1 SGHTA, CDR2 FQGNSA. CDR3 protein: CASSSLALADTQYF. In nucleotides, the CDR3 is TGTGCCAGCAGCTCCCTGGCGTTGGCAGATACGCAGTATTTT.

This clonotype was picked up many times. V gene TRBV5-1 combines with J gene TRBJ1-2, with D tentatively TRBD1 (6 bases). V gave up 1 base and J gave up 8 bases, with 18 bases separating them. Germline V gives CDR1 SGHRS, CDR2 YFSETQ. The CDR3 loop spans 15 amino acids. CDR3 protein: CASSLQRAGEGGYTF. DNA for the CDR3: TGCGCCAGCAGCTTGCAAAGGGCAGGGGAAGGCGGCTACACCTTC.

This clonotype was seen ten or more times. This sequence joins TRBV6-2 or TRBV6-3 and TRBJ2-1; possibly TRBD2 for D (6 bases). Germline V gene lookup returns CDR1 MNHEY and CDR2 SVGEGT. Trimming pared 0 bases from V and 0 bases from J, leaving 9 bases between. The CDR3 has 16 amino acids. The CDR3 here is CASSYSGGVSYNEQFF. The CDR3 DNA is TGTGCCAGCAGTTACTCGGGCGGGGTCTCCTACAATGAGCAGTTCTTC.

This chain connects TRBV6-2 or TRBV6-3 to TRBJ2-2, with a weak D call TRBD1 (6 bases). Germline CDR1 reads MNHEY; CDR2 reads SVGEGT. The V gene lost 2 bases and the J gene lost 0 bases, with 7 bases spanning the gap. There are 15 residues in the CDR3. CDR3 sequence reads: CASSYGTTNTGELFF. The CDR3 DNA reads TGTGCCAGCAGTTACGGGACAACGAACACCGGGGAGCTGTTTTTT.

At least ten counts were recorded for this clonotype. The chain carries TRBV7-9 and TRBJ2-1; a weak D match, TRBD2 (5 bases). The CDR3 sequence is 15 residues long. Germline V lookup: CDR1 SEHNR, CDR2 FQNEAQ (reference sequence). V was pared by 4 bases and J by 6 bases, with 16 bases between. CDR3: CASSSGISARNEQFF. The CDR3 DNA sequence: TGTGCCAGCAGCTCGGGAATCTCGGCACGCAATGAGCAGTTCTTC.

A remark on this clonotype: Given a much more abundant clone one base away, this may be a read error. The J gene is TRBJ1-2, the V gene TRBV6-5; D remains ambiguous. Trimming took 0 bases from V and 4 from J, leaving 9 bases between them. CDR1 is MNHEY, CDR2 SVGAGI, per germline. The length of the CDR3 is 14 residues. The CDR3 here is CASSYSKGSYGYTF. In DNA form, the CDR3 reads TGTGCCAGCAGTTACTCGAAGGGTTCCTATGGCTACACCTTC.

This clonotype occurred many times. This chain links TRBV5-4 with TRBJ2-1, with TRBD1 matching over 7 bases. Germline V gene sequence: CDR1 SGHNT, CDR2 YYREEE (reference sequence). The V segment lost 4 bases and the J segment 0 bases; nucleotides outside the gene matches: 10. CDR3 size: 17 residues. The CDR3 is CASSLPQTGSSYNEQFF. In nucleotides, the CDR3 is TGTGCCAGCAGCCTACCGCAGACAGGGAGCTCCTACAATGAGCAGTTCTTC. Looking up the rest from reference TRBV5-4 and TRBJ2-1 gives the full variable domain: ETGVTQSPTHLIKTRGQQVTLRCSSQSGHNTVSWYQQALGQGPQFIFQYYREEENGRGNFPPRFSGLQFPNYSSELNVNALELDDSALYLCASSLPQTGSSYNEQFFGPGTRLTVL.

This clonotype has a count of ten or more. This CDR3 is CASSQNRGSNSPLHF. The CDR3 nucleotides read TGTGCCAGCAGCCAAAACAGGGGATCGAATTCACCCCTCCACTTT. This chain joins TRBV3-1 and TRBJ1-6; 7 bases agree with TRBD1. CDR1 and CDR2 (germline): LGHDT, YNNKEL (reference sequence). CDR3 length: 15 residues. Germline trimming cut 2 bases from V and 7 bases from J; bases unmatched to any gene: 5.

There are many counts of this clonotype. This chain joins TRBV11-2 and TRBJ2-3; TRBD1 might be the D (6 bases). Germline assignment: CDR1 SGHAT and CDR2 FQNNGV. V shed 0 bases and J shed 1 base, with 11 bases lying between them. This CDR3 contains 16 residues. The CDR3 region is CASSLEGASGTDTQYF. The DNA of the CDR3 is TGTGCCAGCAGCTTAGAGGGGGCCTCTGGCACAGATACGCAGTATTTT.

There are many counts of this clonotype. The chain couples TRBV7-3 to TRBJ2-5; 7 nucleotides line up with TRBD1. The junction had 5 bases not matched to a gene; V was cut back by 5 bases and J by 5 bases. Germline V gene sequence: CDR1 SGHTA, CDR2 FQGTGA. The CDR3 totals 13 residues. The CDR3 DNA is TGTGCCAGCAGCCCCGAGGGGGCTGAGACCCAGTACTTC. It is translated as CASSPEGAETQYF.

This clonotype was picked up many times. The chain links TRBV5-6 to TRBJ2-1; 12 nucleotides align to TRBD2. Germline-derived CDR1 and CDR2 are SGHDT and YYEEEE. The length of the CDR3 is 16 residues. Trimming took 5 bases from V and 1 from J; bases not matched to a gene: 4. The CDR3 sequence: CASSLTSGGSYNEQFF. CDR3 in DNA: TGTGCCAGCAGTTTGACTAGCGGGGGTTCCTACAATGAGCAGTTCTTC.

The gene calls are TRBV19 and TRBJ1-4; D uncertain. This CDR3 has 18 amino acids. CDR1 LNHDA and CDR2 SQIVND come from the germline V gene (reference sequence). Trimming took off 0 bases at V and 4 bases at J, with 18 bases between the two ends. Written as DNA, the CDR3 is TGTGCCAGTAGTATAGATCTATTTTCCCGCCGGGATAATGAAAAACTGTTTTTT. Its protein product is CASSIDLFSRRDNEKLFF.

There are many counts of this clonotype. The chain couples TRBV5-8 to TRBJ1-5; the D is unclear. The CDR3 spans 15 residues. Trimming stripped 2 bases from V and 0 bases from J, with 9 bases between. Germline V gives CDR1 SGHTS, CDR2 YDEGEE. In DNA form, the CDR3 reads TGTGCCAGCAGCTTCGAGGGCTATAGCAATCAGCCCCAGCATTTT. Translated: CASSFEGYSNQPQHF.

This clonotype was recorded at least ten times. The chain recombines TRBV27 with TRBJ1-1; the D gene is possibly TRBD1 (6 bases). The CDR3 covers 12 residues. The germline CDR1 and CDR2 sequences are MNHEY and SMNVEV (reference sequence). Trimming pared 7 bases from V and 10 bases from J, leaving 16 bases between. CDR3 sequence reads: CASTNPGETAFF. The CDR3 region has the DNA TGTGCCAGCACTAACCCAGGGGAAACAGCTTTCTTT.

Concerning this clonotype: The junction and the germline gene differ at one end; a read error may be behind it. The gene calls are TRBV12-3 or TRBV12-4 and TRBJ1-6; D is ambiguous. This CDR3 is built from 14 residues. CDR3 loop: CASSLGRKNSPLHF. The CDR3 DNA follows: TGTGCCAGCAGCTTAGGACGGAAAAATTCACCCCTCCACTTT.

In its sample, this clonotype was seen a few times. The DNA of the CDR3 is TGTGCCAGTAGTATTGGGCCAGATACGCAGTATTTT. It yields the protein CASSIGPDTQYF. This chain connects TRBV19 to TRBJ2-3; D gene unclear. CDR1 LNHDA and CDR2 SQIVND come from the germline V gene (reference sequence). Trimming left V 3 bases short and J 4 bases short, with 5 bases between. The CDR3 is made up of 12 amino acids.